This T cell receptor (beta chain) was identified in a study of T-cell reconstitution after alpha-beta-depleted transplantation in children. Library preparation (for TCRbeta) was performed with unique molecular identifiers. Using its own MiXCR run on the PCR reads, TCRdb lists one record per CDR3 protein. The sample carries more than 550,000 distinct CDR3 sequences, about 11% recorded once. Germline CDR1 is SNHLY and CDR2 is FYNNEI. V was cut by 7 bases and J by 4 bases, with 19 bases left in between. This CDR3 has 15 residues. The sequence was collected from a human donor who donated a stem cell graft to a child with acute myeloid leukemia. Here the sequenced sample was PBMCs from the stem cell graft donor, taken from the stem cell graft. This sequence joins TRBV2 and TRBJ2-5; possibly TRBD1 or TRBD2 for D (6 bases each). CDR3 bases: TGTGCCAGCACCCTGGAGGGCAGGGGTACAGAGACCCAGTACTTC. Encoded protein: CASTLEGRGTETQYF.